Listed below are T cell receptor beta chains from one sample, sequenced in a study of cytomegalovirus exposure and HLA in healthy donors. Data came from immunoSEQ multiplex PCR; TCRdb stores just in-frame clones and leaves some out. Among more than 130,000 clones, around 85% were seen once, and the ten largest hold under 4.5%. Sequences were obtained from PBMCs. The source of these receptors is a man aged 35 to 55 in good health and CMV-seropositive. Both conserved end residues are part of each CDR3. A D gene is named only where the DNA matches it firmly. Some rows have no size entry. The others give once, few or many, or a class for an expanded clone.

d_call,j_call,v_call,clone_size,cdr3_nt,cdr3_aa
-,TRBJ1-2,TRBV7-2,few,TGTGCCAGCAGGGAACAGGGCAGGACCTATGGCTACACCTTC,CASREQGRTYGYTF
TRBD1,TRBJ1-1,TRBV23-1,few,TGCGCCAGCAGTGACCGGGACAGGTTCTCTGAAGCTTTCTTT,CASSDRDRFSEAFF
TRBD1,TRBJ1-5,TRBV6-6,-,TGTGCCAGCAGTTACGTAGGACAGGGCAATCAGCCCCAGCATTTT,CASSYVGQGNQPQHF
-,TRBJ1-2,TRBV6-1,-,TGTGCCAGCAGTGAAGAGAACAGGATTAACTATGGCTACACCTTC,CASSEENRINYGYTF
-,TRBJ2-1,TRBV7-9,once,TGTGCCAGCAGCCCCCTAACAGCCTACAATGAGCAGTTCTTC,CASSPLTAYNEQFF
TRBD1,TRBJ2-2,TRBV30,-,TGTGCCTGGAGTCCGGGACAGGGACAGGCCGGGGAGCTGTTTTTT,CAWSPGQGQAGELFF
-,TRBJ2-7,TRBV4-1,-,TGCGCCAGCAGCCAAGTGTCCCTCTACGAGCAGTACTTC,CASSQVSLYEQYF
-,TRBJ2-2,TRBV6-6,-,TGTGCCAGCAGTGCGGCGGGGGCCAGCACCGGGGAGCTGTTTTTT,CASSAAGASTGELFF
-,TRBJ1-3,TRBV29-1,-,TGCAGCGTTGACGGGATCTCTGGAAACACCATATATTTT,CSVDGISGNTIYF
TRBD2,TRBJ2-5,TRBV5-4,few,TGTGCCAGCAGCTTACTAGCGGGGGGCCAAGAGACCCAGTACTTC,CASSLLAGGQETQYF
TRBD1,TRBJ2-7,TRBV19,-,TGTGCCAGTAGGACTACCGGGACAGGGGGCGTCGAGCAGTACTTC,CASRTTGTGGVEQYF
-,TRBJ1-2,TRBV11-2,once,TGTGCCAGCAGCCCCGACAGAAACTATGGCTACACCTTC,CASSPDRNYGYTF
TRBD1,TRBJ1-2,TRBV5-1,-,TGCGCCAGCAGCTCGGGACAGGTAGCTAACTATGGCTACACCTTC,CASSSGQVANYGYTF
TRBD2,TRBJ2-1,TRBV27,once,TGTGCCAGCAGCCTTCTACTAGCGGAGGGGGGCAATGAGCAGTTCTTC,CASSLLLAEGGNEQFF
TRBD2,TRBJ2-1,TRBV10-3,-,TGTGCCATCACCTCGACTAGCGGGAGTTTCAATGAGCAGTTCTTC,CAITSTSGSFNEQFF
TRBD1,TRBJ2-3,TRBV11-3,-,TGTGCCAGCAGCGTCCGACAGGGGGCCACGTTTGGCACAGATACGCAGTATTTT,CASSVRQGATFGTDTQYF
-,TRBJ1-3,TRBV7-8,once,TGTGCCAGCAGCTCCCAGGCGTGGGGAAACACCATATATTTT,CASSSQAWGNTIYF
TRBD2,TRBJ2-5,TRBV2,-,TGTGCCAGCAGTGAGTTCGGGGGACTAGCGGGGGAAGAGACCCAGTACTTC,CASSEFGGLAGEETQYF
-,TRBJ2-7,TRBV30,-,TGTGCCTGGAGTGGCCGTGGAGCGGGCTACGAGCAGTACTTC,CAWSGRGAGYEQYF
-,TRBJ2-7,TRBV7-8,-,TGTGCCAGCAGCTTATCCGAGGAGCAGTACTTC,CASSLSEEQYF
TRBD1,TRBJ1-4,TRBV5-4,-,TGTGCCAGCAGCTCCATGGAGACAGGGAATGAAAAACTGTTTTTT,CASSSMETGNEKLFF
-,TRBJ2-5,TRBV5-1,-,TGCGCCAGCAGCATCAGGGTATTGGAGACCCAGTACTTC,CASSIRVLETQYF
-,TRBJ2-3,TRBV10-1,-,TGCGCCAGCAGTGAATCCGGGACTCTGGGAAGGGCAGATACGCAGTATTTT,CASSESGTLGRADTQYF
-,TRBJ1-1,TRBV30,once,TGTGCCTGGAGTGGTCCAGTCGTTGCAGCTTTCTTT,CAWSGPVVAAFF
TRBD2,TRBJ2-7,TRBV10-1,-,TGCGCCAGCGGGGGGACTAGTGTTGGCGAGCAGTACTTC,CASGGTSVGEQYF
-,TRBJ1-1,TRBV13,-,TGTGCCAGCAGCCCCCGACCGGGTACTGAAGCTTTCTTT,CASSPRPGTEAFF
TRBD1,TRBJ1-2,TRBV27,once,TGTGCCAGCAGTGGAGGGGGCGGCTATGGCTACACCTTC,CASSGGGGYGYTF
TRBD1,TRBJ2-7,TRBV10-3,-,TGTGCCATCAGCGGGACAGCTAACGAGCAGTACTTC,CAISGTANEQYF
TRBD1,TRBJ1-2,TRBV9,once,TGTGCCAGCAACAGGGGGCGGGAAGTTAACTATGGCTACACCTTC,CASNRGREVNYGYTF
-,TRBJ1-3,TRBV6-1,-,TGTGCCAGTTCCTACCCTGGAAACACCATATATTTT,CASSYPGNTIYF
-,TRBJ1-3,TRBV30,-,TGTGCCTGGAGTGTAATCGGGAGGCGTGGAAACACCATATATTTT,CAWSVIGRRGNTIYF
-,TRBJ2-7,TRBV15,-,TGTGCCACCAGCGCGGGCTTCGGGCCTTACGAGCAGTACTTC,CATSAGFGPYEQYF
-,TRBJ2-2,TRBV18,-,TGTGCCAGCCCCTCGGGAGTAGGTAACACCGGGGAGCTGTTTTTT,CASPSGVGNTGELFF
-,TRBJ2-7,TRBV27,-,TGTGCCAGCAGACACGGGGGACAGCTAACCTACGAGCAGTACTTC,CASRHGGQLTYEQYF
TRBD2,TRBJ2-5,TRBV19,once,TGTGCCAGTAGTATAGCTAGCGGGGTGGAGACCCAGTACTTC,CASSIASGVETQYF
TRBD2,TRBJ2-3,TRBV4-1,-,TGCGCCAGCAGCCACCCACTAGCGGGGACGATGGCAGATACGCAGTATTTT,CASSHPLAGTMADTQYF
-,TRBJ1-3,TRBV7-6,once,TGTGCCAGCAGCTCCTTCACTGAGGGTGGAAACACCATATATTTT,CASSSFTEGGNTIYF
-,TRBJ1-5,TRBV5-1,-,TGCGCCAGCAGCCCGGGGGGGGTTTGGGCGGCGGGCAATCAGCCCCAGCATTTT,CASSPGGVWAAGNQPQHF
-,TRBJ1-2,TRBV6-1,-,TGTGCCAGCAGTTTGGACAACTCAAGGGATGGCTACACCTTC,CASSLDNSRDGYTF
-,TRBJ1-6,TRBV5-1,-,TGCGCCAGCAGCCTGGAGGGGACTCTCTATAATTCACCCCTCCACTTT,CASSLEGTLYNSPLHF